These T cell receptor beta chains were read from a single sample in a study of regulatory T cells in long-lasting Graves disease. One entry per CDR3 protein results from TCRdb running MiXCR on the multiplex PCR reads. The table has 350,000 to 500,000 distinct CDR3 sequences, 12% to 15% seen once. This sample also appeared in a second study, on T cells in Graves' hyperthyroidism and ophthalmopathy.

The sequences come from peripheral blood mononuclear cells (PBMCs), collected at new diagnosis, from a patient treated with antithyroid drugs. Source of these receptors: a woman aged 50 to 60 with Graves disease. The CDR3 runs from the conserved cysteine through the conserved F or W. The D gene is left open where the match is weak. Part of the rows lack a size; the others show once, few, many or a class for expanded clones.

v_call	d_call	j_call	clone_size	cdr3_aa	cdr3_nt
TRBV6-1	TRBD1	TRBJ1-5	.	CASRPGQIQPQHF	TGTGCCAGCAGACCGGGACAGATTCAGCCCCAGCATTTT
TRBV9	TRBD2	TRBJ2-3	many	CASSVDLPGGSDTQYF	TGTGCCAGCAGCGTAGACCTTCCGGGAGGGTCAGATACGCAGTATTTT
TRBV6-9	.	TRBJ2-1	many	CASSYGGIEQFF	TGTGCCAGCAGTTACGGCGGGATAGAGCAGTTCTTC
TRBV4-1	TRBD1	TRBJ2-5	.	CASSQDRPKNPLDRSKKETQYF	TGCGCCAGCAGCCAAGATCGTCCAAAAAACCCCCTGGACAGGTCCAAGAAAGAGACCCAGTACTTC
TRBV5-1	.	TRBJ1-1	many	CASSLHWTDSNTEAFF	TGCGCCAGCAGCCTGCACTGGACGGACTCGAACACTGAAGCTTTCTTT
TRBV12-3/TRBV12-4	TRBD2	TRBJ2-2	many	CASKASGSNTGELFF	TGTGCCAGCAAGGCTAGCGGGAGCAACACCGGGGAGCTGTTTTTT
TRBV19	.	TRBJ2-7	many	CASTNDGTTGEQYF	TGTGCCAGTACTAACGACGGGACCACCGGCGAGCAGTACTTC
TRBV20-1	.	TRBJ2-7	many	CSARSRGISYEQYF	TGCAGTGCTAGAAGCAGGGGAATTTCCTACGAGCAGTACTTC
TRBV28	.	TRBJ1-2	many	CASSSHYRHHYGYTF	TGTGCCAGCAGTTCCCACTACCGACACCACTATGGCTACACCTTC
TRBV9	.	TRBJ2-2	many	CASSELHSNTGELFF	TGTGCCAGCAGCGAATTGCACAGTAACACCGGGGAGCTGTTTTTT
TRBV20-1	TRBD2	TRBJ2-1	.	CSARLAGGRDNEQFF	TGCAGTGCTAGGTTAGCGGGAGGGCGGGACAATGAGCAGTTCTTC
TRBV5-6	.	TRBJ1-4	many	CASSLSPAFPGKLFF	TGTGCCAGCAGCTTGTCACCGGCCTTCCCCGGAAAACTGTTTTTT
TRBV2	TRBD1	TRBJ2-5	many	CASSARTGAQETQYF	TGTGCCAGCAGTGCCAGGACAGGGGCACAAGAGACCCAGTACTTC
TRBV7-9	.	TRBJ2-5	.	CASSKFGAETQYF	TGTGCCAGCAGCAAATTTGGCGCCGAGACCCAGTACTTC
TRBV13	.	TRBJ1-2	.	CASSQDSGNYGYTF	TGTGCCAGCAGCCAAGACAGTGGTAACTATGGCTACACCTTC
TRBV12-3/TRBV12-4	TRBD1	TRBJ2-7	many	CASRFGDRDYEQYF	TGTGCCAGCAGGTTTGGGGACAGGGACTACGAGCAGTACTTC
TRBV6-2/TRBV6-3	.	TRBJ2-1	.	CANKMGRSYNEQFF	TGTGCTAACAAAATGGGCCGTTCCTACAATGAGCAGTTCTTC
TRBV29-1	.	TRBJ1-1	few	CSAAMDGSYTEAFF	TGCAGCGCCGCCATGGACGGTTCGTACACTGAAGCTTTCTTT
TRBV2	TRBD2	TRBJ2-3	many	CASSDAGTSGRTDTQYF	TGTGCCAGCAGTGATGCCGGGACTAGCGGGAGAACAGATACGCAGTATTTT
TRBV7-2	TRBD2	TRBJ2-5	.	CASSLALAGEETQYF	TGTGCCAGCAGCTTAGCGCTAGCGGGGGAAGAGACCCAGTACTTC
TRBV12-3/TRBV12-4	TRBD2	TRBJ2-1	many	CASSPPTTGGGRSLF	TGTGCCAGCAGTCCCCCTACCACCGGGGGGGGTCGGTCTCTCTTC
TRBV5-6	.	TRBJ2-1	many	CASSLKTPYNEQFF	TGTGCCAGCAGCTTGAAAACCCCCTACAATGAGCAGTTCTTC
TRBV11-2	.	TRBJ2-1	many	CASSFLLAKIYNEQFF	TGTGCCAGCAGCTTCCTTCTTGCAAAAATCTACAATGAGCAGTTCTTC
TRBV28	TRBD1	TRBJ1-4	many	CASSPPGQGYNEKLFF	TGTGCCAGCAGCCCCCCGGGACAGGGCTATAATGAAAAACTGTTTTTT
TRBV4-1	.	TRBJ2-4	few	CASSQDLEGARYF	TGCGCCAGCAGCCAAGATTTGGAAGGGGCTCGGTACTTC
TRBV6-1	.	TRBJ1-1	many	CASSEGIVNTEAFF	TGTGCCAGCAGTGAAGGGATCGTGAACACTGAAGCTTTCTTT
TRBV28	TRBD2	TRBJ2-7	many	CASRLAGGGSEQYF	TGTGCCAGCAGACTAGCGGGAGGAGGTAGCGAGCAGTACTTC
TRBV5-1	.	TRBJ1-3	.	CASSLAAGSSGNTIYF	TGCGCCAGCAGCTTGGCCGCAGGGTCCTCTGGAAACACCATATATTTT
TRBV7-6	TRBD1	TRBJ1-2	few	CASSLARAGTGGDGYTF	TGTGCCAGCAGCTTAGCTCGAGCCGGGACAGGGGGGGATGGCTACACCTTC
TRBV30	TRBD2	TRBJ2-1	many	CAWSGDSGRKSYNEQFF	TGTGCCTGGAGTGGTGATAGCGGGAGGAAGTCATACAATGAGCAGTTCTTC
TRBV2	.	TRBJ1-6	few	CASSERGGSSYNSPLHF	TGTGCCAGCAGTGAGAGGGGGGGAAGCTCCTATAATTCACCCCTCCACTTT
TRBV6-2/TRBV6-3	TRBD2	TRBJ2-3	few	CASSRPGTSGTTGTDTQYF	TGTGCCAGCAGCCGCCCCGGGACTAGCGGAACGACAGGCACAGATACGCAGTATTTT
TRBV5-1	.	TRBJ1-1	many	CASSPWLRSGSNTEAFF	TGCGCCAGCAGCCCCTGGTTGAGGTCAGGGAGTAACACTGAAGCTTTCTTT
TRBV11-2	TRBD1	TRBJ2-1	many	CASSFRTGGPNEQFF	TGTGCCAGCAGCTTCCGGACAGGGGGCCCCAATGAGCAGTTCTTC
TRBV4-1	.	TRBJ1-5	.	CASSQDPGDQPQHF	TGCGCCAGCAGCCAAGATCCCGGGGACCAGCCCCAGCATTTT
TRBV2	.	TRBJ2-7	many	CASSDRRVMRPYEQYF	TGTGCCAGCAGTGACCGCAGGGTTATGCGTCCCTACGAGCAGTACTTC
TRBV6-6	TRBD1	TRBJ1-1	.	CASSYSPFTGTGAERGGRSAEAFF	TGTGCCAGCAGTTACTCGCCTTTCACCGGGACAGGGGCCGAAAGAGGGGGGCGGTCGGCTGAAGCTTTCTTT
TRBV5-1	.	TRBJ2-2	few	CASSFEANTGELFF	TGCGCCAGCAGCTTCGAAGCGAACACCGGGGAGCTGTTTTTT
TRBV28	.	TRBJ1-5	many	CASSLIGGPSNQPQHF	TGTGCCAGCAGTTTAATCGGGGGGCCTAGCAATCAGCCCCAGCATTTT
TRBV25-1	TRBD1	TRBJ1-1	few	CASSAQGGTEAFF	TGTGCCAGCAGTGCCCAGGGGGGGACTGAAGCTTTCTTT
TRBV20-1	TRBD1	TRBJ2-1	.	CSAGQGVHNEQFF	TGCAGTGCCGGACAGGGGGTTCACAATGAGCAGTTCTTC
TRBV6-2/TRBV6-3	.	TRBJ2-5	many	CASSSVSRVQYF	TGTGCCAGCAGTTCCGTGAGCCGAGTACAGTACTTC
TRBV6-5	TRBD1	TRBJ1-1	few	CASSYTQTGFTEAFF	TGTGCCAGCAGTTACACCCAGACAGGGTTCACTGAAGCTTTCTTT
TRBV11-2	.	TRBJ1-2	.	CASSLETINYGYTF	TGTGCCAGCAGCCTAGAGACTATTAACTATGGCTACACCTTC
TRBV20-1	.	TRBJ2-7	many	CSAAAGPSYEQYF	TGCAGTGCTGCGGCCGGACCCTCCTACGAGCAGTACTTC
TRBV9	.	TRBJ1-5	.	CASSVSGMNQPQHF	TGTGCCAGCAGCGTATCAGGGATGAATCAGCCCCAGCATTTT
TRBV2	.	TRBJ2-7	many	CASGQLSYEQYF	TGTGCCAGCGGACAGCTCTCCTACGAGCAGTACTTC
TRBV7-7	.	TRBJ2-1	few	CASSSASYNEQFF	TGTGCCAGCAGCTCCGCCTCCTACAATGAGCAGTTCTTC
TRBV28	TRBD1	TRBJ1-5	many	CASRRGQGNQPQHF	TGTGCCAGCAGGCGGGGACAGGGCAATCAGCCCCAGCATTTT
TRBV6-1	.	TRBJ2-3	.	CASREAGDTQYF	TGTGCCAGCAGGGAGGCGGGAGATACGCAGTATTTT
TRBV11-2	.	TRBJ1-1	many	CASSLGVGSHTEAFF	TGTGCCAGCAGCTTAGGCGTCGGGTCCCACACTGAAGCTTTCTTT
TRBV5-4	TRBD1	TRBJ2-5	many	CASSPPRDRDSGTQYF	TGTGCCAGCAGCCCGCCCCGGGACAGGGATTCAGGGACCCAGTACTTC
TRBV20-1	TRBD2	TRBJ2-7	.	CSARGLFFRGSGIDEQYF	TGCAGTGCTAGAGGTCTGTTCTTTCGGGGTAGCGGGATAGACGAGCAGTACTTC
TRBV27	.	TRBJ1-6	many	CASSLDSIIHSPLHF	TGTGCCAGCAGTTTAGACAGCATTATACATTCACCCCTCCACTTT
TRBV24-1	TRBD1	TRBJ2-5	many	CATSDPDRAKTQYF	TGTGCCACCAGTGACCCGGACAGGGCGAAGACCCAGTACTTC
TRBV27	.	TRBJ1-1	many	CASSLEGGAEAFF	TGTGCCAGCAGTTTGGAGGGCGGCGCTGAAGCTTTCTTT
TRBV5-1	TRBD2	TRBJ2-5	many	CASSLTSGQETQYF	TGCGCCAGCAGCTTGACTAGCGGGCAAGAGACCCAGTACTTC
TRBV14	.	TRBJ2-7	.	CASSQLSYEQYF	TGTGCCAGCAGCCAGCTCTCCTACGAGCAGTACTTC
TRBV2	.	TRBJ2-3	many	CASSEQGLHTDTQYF	TGTGCCAGCAGTGAACAGGGGCTTCACACAGATACGCAGTATTTT